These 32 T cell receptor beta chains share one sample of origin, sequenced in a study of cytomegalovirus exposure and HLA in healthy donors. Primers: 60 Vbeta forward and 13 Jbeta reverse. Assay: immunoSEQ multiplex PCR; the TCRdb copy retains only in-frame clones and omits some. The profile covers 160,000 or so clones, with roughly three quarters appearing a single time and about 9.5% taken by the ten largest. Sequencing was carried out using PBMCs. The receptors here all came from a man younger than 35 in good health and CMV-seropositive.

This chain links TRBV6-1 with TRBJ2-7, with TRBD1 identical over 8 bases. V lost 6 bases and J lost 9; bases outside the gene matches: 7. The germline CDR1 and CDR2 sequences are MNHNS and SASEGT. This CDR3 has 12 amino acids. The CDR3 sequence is CASSGQGVGQYF. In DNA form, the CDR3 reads TGTGCCAGCAGCGGACAGGGAGTGGGGCAGTACTTC.

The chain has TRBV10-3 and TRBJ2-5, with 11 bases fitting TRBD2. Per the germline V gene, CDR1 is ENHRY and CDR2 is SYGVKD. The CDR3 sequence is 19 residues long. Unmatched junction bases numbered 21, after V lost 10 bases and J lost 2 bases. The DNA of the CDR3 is TGTGCCACCAGCCGCGCTACTAGCGGGGGCGTCTACTCTCAAGAGACCCAGTACTTC. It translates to CATSRATSGGVYSQETQYF.

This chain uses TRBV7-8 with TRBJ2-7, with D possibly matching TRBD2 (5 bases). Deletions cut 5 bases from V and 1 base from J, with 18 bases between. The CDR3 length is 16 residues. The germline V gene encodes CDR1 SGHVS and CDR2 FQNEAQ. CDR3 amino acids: CASSNGPRTDSYEQYF. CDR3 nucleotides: TGTGCCAGCAGCAACGGCCCTCGGACTGATTCCTACGAGCAGTACTTC.

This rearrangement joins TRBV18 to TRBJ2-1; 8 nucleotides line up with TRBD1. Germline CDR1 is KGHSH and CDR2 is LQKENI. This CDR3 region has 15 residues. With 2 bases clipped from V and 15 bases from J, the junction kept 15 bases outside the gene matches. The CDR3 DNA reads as TGTGCCAGCTCACCAGGCGGGGACAGGTTTACTTCTACGTTCTTC. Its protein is CASSPGGDRFTSTFF.

The CDR3 sequence: CASRPRGRGIGDTGELFF. The CDR3 coding sequence is TGCGCCAGCAGACCCCGTGGCAGGGGCATCGGAGACACCGGGGAGCTGTTTTTT. This rearrangement joins TRBV5-1 to TRBJ2-2, with D possibly matching TRBD1 (6 bases). Trimming removed 5 bases at V and 3 bases at J, with 23 bases between. The germline gives CDR1 SGHRS, CDR2 YFSETQ. The CDR3 spans 18 residues.

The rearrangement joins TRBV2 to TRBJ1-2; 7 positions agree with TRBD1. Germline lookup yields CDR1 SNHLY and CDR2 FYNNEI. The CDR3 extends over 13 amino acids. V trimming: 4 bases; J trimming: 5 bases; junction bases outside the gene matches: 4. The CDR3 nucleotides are TGTGCCAGCAGTGGTCCCAGGGGGTATGGCTACACCTTC. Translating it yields CASSGPRGYGYTF.

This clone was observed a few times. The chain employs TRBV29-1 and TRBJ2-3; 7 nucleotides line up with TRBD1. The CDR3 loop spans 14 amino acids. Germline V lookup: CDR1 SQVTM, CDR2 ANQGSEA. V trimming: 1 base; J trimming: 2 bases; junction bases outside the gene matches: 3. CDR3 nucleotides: TGCAGCGTTGAAGGACAGGGAGTCACAGATACGCAGTATTTT. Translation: CSVEGQGVTDTQYF.

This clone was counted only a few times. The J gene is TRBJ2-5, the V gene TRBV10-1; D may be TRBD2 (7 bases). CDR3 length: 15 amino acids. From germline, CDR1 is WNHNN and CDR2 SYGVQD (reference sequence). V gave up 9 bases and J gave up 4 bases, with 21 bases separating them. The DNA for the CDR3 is TGCGCCAGTCGAAGAGGGGGGGTCAATGGAGAGACCCAGTACTTC. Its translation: CASRRGGVNGETQYF.

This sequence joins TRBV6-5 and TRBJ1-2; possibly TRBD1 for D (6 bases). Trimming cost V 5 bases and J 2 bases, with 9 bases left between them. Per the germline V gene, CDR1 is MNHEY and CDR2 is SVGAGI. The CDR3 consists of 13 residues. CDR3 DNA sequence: TGTGCCAGCAGTCTAACAGGGAACTATGGCTACACCTTC. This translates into CASSLTGNYGYTF.

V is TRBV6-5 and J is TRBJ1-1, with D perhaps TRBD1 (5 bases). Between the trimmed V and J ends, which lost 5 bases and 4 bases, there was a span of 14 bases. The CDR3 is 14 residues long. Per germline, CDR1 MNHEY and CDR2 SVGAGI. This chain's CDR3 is CASSTGNTGTEAFF. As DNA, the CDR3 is TGTGCCAGCAGTACAGGTAATACGGGCACTGAAGCTTTCTTT.

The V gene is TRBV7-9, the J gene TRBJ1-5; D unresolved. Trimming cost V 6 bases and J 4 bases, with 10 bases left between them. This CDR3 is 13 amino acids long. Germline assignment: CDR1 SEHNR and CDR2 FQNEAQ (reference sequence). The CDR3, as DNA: TGTGCCAGCAGTTTCCAGGATAATCAGCCCCAGCATTTT. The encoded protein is CASSFQDNQPQHF. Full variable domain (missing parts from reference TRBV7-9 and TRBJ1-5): DTGVSQNPRHKITKRGQNVTFRCDPISEHNRLYWYRQTLGQGPEFLTYFQNEAQLEKSRLLSDRFSAERPKGSFSTLEIQRTEQGDSAMYLCASSFQDNQPQHFGDGTRLSIL.

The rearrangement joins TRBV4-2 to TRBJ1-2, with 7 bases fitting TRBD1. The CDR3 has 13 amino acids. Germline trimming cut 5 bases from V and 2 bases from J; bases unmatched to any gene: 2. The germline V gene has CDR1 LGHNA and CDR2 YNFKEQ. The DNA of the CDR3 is TGTGCCAGCAGCGGGGGACAGAACTATGGCTACACCTTC. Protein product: CASSGGQNYGYTF.

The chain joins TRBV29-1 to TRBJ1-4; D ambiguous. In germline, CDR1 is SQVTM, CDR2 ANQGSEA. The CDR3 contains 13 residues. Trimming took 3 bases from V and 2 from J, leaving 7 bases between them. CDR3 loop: CSVDGNTNEKLFF. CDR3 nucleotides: TGCAGCGTTGACGGTAATACTAATGAAAAACTGTTTTTT. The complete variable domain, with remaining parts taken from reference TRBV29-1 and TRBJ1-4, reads SAVISQKPSRDICQRGTSLTIQCQVDSQVTMMFWYRQQPGQSLTLIATANQGSEATYESGFVIDKFPISRPNLTFSTLTVSNMSPEDSSIYLCSVDGNTNEKLFFGSGTQLSVL.

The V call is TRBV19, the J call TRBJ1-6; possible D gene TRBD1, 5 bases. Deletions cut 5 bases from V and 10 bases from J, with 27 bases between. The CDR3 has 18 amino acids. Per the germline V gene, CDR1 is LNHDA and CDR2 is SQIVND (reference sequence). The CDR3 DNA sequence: TGTGCCAGTAGTCCCCGGCCTAGGGGTGGAATACCCTCATCACCCCTCCACTTT. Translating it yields CASSPRPRGGIPSSPLHF.

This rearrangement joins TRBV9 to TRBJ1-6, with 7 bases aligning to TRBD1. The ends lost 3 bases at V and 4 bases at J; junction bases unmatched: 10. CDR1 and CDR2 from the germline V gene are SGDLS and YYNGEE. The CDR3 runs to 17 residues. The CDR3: CASSADSGGRYNSPLHF. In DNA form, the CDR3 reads TGTGCCAGCAGCGCCGACTCAGGGGGAAGATATAATTCACCCCTCCACTTT.

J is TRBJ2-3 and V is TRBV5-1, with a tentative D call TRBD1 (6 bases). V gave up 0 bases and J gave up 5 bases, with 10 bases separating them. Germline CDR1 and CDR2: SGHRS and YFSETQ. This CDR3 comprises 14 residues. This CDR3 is CASSLGTGQDTQYF. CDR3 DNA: TGCGCCAGCAGCTTGGGTACAGGGCAAGATACGCAGTATTTT.

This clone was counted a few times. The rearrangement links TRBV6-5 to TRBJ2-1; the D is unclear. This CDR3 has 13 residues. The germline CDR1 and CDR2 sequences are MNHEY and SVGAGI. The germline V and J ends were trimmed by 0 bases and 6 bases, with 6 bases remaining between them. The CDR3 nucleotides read TGTGCCAGCAGTTACTCGCGTACCAATGAGCAGTTCTTC. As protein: CASSYSRTNEQFF.

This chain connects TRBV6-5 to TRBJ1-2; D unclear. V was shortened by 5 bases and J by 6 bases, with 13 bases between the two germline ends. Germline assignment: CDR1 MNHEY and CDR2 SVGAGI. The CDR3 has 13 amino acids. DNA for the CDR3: TGTGCCAGCAGTGACCGGAGGGCGGATGGCTACACCTTC. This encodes CASSDRRADGYTF.

The CDR3: CASSLNIGADNEQFF. The CDR3 DNA is TGTGCCAGCAGCTTAAATATTGGGGCTGACAATGAGCAGTTCTTC. This sequence joins TRBV7-9 and TRBJ2-1; maybe TRBD1 (5 bases). Trimming pared 2 bases from V and 5 bases from J, leaving 13 bases between. CDR1 is SEHNR and CDR2 is FQNEAQ in the germline V gene (reference sequence). The CDR3 is 15 residues long.

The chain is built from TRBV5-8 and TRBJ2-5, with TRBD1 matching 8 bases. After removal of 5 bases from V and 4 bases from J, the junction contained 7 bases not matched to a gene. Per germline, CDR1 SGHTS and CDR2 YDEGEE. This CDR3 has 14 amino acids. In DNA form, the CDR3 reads TGTGCCAGCAGTTTCACAGGGGGTCGAGAGACCCAGTACTTC. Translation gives CASSFTGGRETQYF.

This chain's CDR3 is CASSETGLADVDEQFF. The CDR3 nucleotides read TGTGCCAGCAGTGAGACGGGACTAGCGGATGTCGATGAGCAGTTCTTC. The chain uses TRBV6-4 and TRBJ2-1, with 11 bases aligning to TRBD2. Germline trimming cut 3 bases from V and 8 bases from J; bases unmatched to any gene: 9. Per the germline V gene, CDR1 is MRHNA and CDR2 is SNTAGT. The CDR3 covers 16 residues.

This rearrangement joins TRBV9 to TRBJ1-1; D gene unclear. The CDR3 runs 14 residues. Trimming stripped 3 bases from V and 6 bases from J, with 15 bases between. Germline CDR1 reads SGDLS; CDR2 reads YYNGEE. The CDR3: CASSAREDHAEAFF. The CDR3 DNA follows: TGTGCCAGCAGCGCAAGGGAGGACCACGCTGAAGCTTTCTTT.

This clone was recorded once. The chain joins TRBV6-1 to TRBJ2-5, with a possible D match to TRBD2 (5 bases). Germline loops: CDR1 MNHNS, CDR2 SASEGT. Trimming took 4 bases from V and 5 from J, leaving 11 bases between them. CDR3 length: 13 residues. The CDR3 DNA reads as TGTGCCAGCAGTGCGATGCGGGTGGAGACCCAGTACTTC. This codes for CASSAMRVETQYF.

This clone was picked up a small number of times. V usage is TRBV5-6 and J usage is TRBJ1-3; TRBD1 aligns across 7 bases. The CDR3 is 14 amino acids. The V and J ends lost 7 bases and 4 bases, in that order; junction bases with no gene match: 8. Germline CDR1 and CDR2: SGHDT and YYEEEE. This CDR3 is CASRETGSGNTIYF. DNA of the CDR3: TGTGCCAGCCGTGAGACAGGGTCCGGAAACACCATATATTTT.

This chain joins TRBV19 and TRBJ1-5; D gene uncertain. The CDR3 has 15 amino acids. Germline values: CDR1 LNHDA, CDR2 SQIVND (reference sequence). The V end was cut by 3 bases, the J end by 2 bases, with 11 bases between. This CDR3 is CASSIQVSGNQPQHF. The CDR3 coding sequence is TGTGCCAGTAGTATCCAGGTTAGTGGCAATCAGCCCCAGCATTTT.

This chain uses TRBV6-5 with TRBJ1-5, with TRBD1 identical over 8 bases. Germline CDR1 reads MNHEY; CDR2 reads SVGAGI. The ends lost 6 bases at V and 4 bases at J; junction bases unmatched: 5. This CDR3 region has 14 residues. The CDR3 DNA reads TGTGCCAGCAGACCAAGACAGGGGAATCAGCCCCAGCATTTT. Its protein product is CASRPRQGNQPQHF.

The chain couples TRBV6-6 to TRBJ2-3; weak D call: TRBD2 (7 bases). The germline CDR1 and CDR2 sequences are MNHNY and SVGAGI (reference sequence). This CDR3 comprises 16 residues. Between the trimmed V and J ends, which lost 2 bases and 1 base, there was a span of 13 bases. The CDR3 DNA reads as TGTGCCAGCAGTTACCTCAGGGGAGGGCGCACAGATACGCAGTATTTT. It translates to CASSYLRGGRTDTQYF.

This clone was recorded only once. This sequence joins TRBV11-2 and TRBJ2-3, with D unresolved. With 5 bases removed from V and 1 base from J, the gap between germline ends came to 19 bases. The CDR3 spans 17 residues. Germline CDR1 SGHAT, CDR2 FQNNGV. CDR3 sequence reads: CASSVIPPHGGTDTQYF. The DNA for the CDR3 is TGTGCCAGCAGCGTTATTCCACCCCATGGAGGCACAGATACGCAGTATTTT.

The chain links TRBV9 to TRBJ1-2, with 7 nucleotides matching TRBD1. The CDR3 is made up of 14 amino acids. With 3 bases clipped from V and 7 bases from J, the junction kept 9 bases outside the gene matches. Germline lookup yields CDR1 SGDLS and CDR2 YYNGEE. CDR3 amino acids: CASSDRGPRSGYTF. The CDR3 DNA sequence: TGTGCCAGCAGCGACAGGGGACCTCGAAGTGGCTACACCTTC.

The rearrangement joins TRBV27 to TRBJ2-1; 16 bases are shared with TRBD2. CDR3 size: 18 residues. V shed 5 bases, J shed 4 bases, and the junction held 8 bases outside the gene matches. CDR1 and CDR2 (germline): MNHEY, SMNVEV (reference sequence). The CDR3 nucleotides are TGTGCCAGCAGTGCGGCCGGGACTAGCGGGAGGGGGTACAATGAGCAGTTCTTC. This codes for CASSAAGTSGRGYNEQFF.

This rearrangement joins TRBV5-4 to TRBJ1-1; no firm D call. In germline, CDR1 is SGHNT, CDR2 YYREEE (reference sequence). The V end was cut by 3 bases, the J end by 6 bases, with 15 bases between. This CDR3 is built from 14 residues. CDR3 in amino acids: CASSSTYSSAEAFF. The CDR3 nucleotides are TGTGCCAGCAGCTCGACATATTCCTCCGCTGAAGCTTTCTTT.

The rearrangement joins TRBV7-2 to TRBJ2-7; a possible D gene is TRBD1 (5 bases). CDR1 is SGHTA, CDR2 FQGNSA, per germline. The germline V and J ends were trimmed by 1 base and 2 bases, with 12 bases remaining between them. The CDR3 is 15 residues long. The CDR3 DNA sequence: TGTGCCAGCAGCTTAGTAGCAGGGATCACCTACGAGCAGTACTTC. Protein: CASSLVAGITYEQYF.